The clone carrying this T cell receptor beta chain showed up just once. V lost 1 base, J lost 6 bases, and 12 bases lay in between. The V gene's germline CDR1 is WSHSY and CDR2 SAAADI. This CDR3 is 14 amino acids long. These data belong to a study of early T cells in non-severe SARS-CoV-2 infection. Looking at the study overall: Sequencing of bulk RNA from unsorted whole blood was done, without chain pairing.

A single record per CDR3 protein comes from TCRdb applying MiXCR to the 5' RACE reads. The profile shows about 69,000 distinct CDR3 sequences, approximately 15% of them singletons. Sequencing used whole blood. The V call is TRBV10-2, the J call TRBJ1-1; D gene unclear. The TCR sequence derives from an adult who was a healthcare worker with PCR-confirmed SARS-CoV-2 infection or an uninfected control (not recorded which). CDR3 amino acids: CASSEYDSDAEAFF. The CDR3 nucleotides read TGCGCCAGCAGTGAGTACGATTCCGACGCTGAAGCTTTCTTT.